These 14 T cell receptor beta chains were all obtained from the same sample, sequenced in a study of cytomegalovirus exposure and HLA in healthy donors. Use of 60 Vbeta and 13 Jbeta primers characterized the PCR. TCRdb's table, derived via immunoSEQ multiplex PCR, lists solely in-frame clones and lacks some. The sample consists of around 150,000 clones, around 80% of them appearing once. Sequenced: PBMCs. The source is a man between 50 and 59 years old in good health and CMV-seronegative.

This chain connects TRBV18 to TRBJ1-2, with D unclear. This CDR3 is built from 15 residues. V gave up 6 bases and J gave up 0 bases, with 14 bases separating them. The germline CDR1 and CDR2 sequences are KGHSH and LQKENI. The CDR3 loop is CASSPGEGANYGYTF. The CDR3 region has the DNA TGTGCCAGCTCCCCTGGTGAAGGAGCTAACTATGGCTACACCTTC.

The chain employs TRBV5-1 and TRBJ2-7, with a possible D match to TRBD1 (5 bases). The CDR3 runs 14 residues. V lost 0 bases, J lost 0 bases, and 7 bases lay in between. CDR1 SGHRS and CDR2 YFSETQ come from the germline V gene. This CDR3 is CASSLGQSSYEQYF. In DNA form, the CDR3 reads TGCGCCAGCAGCTTGGGACAGAGCTCCTACGAGCAGTACTTC.

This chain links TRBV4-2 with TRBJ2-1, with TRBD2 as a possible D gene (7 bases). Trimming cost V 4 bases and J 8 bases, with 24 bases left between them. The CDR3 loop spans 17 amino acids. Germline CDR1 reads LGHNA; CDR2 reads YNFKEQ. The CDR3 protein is CASSRITGTTQGYEQFF. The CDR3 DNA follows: TGTGCCAGCAGCCGAATCACCGGGACTACCCAGGGGTATGAGCAGTTCTTC.

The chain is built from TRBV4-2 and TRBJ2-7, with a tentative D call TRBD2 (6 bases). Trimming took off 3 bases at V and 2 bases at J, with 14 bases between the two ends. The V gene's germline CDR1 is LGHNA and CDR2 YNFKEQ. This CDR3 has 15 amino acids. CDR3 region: CASSQANSGAYEQYF. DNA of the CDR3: TGTGCCAGCAGCCAGGCAAATAGCGGAGCCTACGAGCAGTACTTC.

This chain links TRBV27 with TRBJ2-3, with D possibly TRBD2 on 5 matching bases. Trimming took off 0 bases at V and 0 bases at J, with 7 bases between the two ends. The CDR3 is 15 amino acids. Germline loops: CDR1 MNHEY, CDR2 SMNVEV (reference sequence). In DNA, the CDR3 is TGTGCCAGCAGTTTATCGAGGGTTAGCACAGATACGCAGTATTTT. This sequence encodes CASSLSRVSTDTQYF.

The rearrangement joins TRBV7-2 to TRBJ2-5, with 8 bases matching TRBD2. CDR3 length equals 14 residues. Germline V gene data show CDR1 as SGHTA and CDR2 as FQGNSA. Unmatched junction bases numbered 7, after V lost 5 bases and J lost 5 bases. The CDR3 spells CASSRGGFAETQYF. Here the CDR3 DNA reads TGTGCCAGCAGCCGGGGGGGATTTGCGGAGACCCAGTACTTC.

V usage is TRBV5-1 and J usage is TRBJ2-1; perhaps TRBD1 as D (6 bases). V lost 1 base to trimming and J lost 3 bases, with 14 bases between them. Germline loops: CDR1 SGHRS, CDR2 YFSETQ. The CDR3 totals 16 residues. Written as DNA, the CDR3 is TGCGCCAGCAGCTTGCTCGGCCCGACAGGCTACAATGAGCAGTTCTTC. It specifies CASSLLGPTGYNEQFF.

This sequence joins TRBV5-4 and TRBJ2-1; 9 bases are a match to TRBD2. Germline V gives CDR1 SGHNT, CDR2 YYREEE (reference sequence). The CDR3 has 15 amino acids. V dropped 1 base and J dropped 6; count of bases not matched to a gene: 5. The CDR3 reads CASSLPAGGSNEQFF. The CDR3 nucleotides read TGTGCCAGCAGCTTGCCAGCGGGGGGTTCCAATGAGCAGTTCTTC.

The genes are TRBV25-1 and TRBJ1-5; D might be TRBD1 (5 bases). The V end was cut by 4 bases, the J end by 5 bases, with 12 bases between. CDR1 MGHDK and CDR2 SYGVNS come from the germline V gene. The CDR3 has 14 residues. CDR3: CASSGDSLYQPQHF. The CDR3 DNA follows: TGTGCCAGCAGTGGCGACAGCCTATATCAGCCCCAGCATTTT.

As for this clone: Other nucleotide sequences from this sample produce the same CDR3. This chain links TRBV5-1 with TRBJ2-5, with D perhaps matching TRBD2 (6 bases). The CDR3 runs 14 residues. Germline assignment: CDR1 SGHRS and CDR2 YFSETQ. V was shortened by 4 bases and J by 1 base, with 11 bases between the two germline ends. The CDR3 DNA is TGCGCCAGCAGCCCCGGGACTGGCCAAGAGACCCAGTACTTC. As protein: CASSPGTGQETQYF.

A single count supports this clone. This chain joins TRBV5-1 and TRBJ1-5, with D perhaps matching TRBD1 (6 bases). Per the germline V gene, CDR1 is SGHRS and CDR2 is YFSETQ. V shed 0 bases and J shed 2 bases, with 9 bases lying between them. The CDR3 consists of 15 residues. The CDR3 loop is CASSLGQGRNQPQHF. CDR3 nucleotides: TGCGCCAGCAGCTTGGGGCAGGGGCGCAATCAGCCCCAGCATTTT. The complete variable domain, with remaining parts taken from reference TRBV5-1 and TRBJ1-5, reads KAGVTQTPRYLIKTRGQQVTLSCSPISGHRSVSWYQQTPGQGLQFLFEYFSETQRNKGNFPGRFSGRQFSNSRSEMNVSTLELGDSALYLCASSLGQGRNQPQHFGDGTRLSIL.

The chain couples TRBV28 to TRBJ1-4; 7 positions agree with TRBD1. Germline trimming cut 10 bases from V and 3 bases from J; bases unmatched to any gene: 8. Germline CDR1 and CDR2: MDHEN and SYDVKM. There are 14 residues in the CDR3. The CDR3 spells CATQPGTANEKLFF. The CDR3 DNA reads TGTGCCACCCAGCCCGGGACAGCTAATGAAAAACTGTTTTTT.

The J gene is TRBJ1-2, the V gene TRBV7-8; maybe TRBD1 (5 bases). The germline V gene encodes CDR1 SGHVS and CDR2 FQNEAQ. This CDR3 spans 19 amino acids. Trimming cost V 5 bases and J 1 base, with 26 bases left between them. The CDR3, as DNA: TGTGCCAGCAGCCCCCGGGGGGGGACTTCCCGGGTGGTTAACTATGGCTACACCTTC. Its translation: CASSPRGGTSRVVNYGYTF. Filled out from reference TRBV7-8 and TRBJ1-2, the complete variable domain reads GAGVSQSPRYKVAKRGQDVALRCDPISGHVSLFWYQQALGQGPEFLTYFQNEAQLDKSGLPSDRFFAERPEGSVSTLKIQRTQQEDSAVYLCASSPRGGTSRVVNYGYTFGSGTRLTVV.

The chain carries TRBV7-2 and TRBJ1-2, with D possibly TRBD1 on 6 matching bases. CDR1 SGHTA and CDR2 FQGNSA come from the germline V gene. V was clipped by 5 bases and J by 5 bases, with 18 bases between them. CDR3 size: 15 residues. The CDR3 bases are TGTGCCAGCAGCCTCCCCGGCAGGGGAGCATATGGCTACACCTTC. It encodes CASSLPGRGAYGYTF. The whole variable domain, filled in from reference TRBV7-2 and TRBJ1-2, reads GAGVSQSPSNKVTEKGKDVELRCDPISGHTALYWYRQSLGQGLEFLIYFQGNSAPDKSGLPSDRFSAERTGGSVSTLTIQRTQQEDSAVYLCASSLPGRGAYGYTFGSGTRLTVV.